The clone carrying this TCR beta chain was detected once. Its antigen is unidentified. Unique molecular identifiers were incorporated during preparation of the TCRbeta library. TCRdb reprocessed the PCR reads via MiXCR and lists one record per CDR3 protein. The sample holds 750,000 to 950,000 distinct CDR3 sequences, about 15% seen once. This entry comes from a study of T-cell reconstitution after alpha-beta-depleted transplantation in children. Findings of the study overall: High day-60 TCRbeta diversity in some patients came from surviving recipient T cells and thymic progenitors. Fresh T-cell production supplied most of the T-cell counts and diversity seen one year after transplant.

The V end lost 1 base, the J end lost 2 bases, and 9 bases lay between the germline ends. The CDR3 has 14 amino acids. Germline V gene sequence: CDR1 SGHVS, CDR2 FNYEAQ. This sequence originates from a male patient younger than 18 who had a stem cell transplant for acute lymphoblastic leukemia, so the T cells may come from the graft donor. The specimen comprised PBMCs, mostly from graft donor cells, sampled 360 days after TCRalphabeta/CD19-depleted stem cell transplant. The V and J genes are TRBV7-6 and TRBJ2-7; no clear D. The CDR3 DNA follows: TGTGCCAGCAGCTTAGAAGTAACCCCCTACGAGCAGTACTTC. Its protein is CASSLEVTPYEQYF.